This T cell receptor (beta chain) emerged from a study of blood T cells in healthy people across ages (dated by TCRdb to 2014 to 2015). Background on the whole study: In model experiments, template switching captured roughly one uniquely barcoded TCR beta cDNA molecule for every two T cells. To track age-related changes in TCR beta repertoire diversity, the study relied on deep sequencing normalized with unique cDNA molecular identifiers. The donors were split into four age groups: young (average about 16 years), middle-aged (about 40), aged (around 67) and long-lived (roughly 88). To avoid experimental bias, donors of different ages were distributed randomly across sequencing lanes. Two additional independent replicas of 1 million unique cDNA reads from the same blood draw were analyzed for two donors (one aged 18 to 30 and one aged 80 or older). What the authors observed across the whole study: Estimates of total diversity based on one million sequenced T cells were regarded as lower bounds and as underestimates. Since profiling was done on bulk unsorted PBMCs, naive and antigen-experienced compartments could not be conclusively compared. The percentage of naive T cells measured by flow cytometry correlated strongly with observed TCR beta diversity. Because donor CMV infection status was unknown, age-related changes in expanded clonotypes were potentially confounded. Observed TCR beta diversity per million T cells fell roughly linearly with age, and a significant reduction was already apparent by age around 40. Compared with the aged group, the long-lived group had more naive CD4+ T cells, fewer expanded clones and increased TCR diversity, a pattern suggesting age selection.

This clonotype was detected a few times. The antigen it recognizes is unknown. Base qualities were left out, and no much larger clone turns up one base away. Library prep was done by 5' RACE. TCRdb shows the sequencer as Illumina HiSeq 2500. A second roughly 7 to 12 cycle PCR used a sample-barcoded 5' primer and a J-beta primer mix. A template-switch 5' adaptor carrying 12 random nucleotides introduced a unique molecular identifier onto each TCR beta cDNA molecule. Each sample yielded at least 3 million CDR3-containing paired-end reads. All of the RNA was converted into first-strand cDNA using the Mint cDNA synthesis kit, with a TRBC-specific oligonucleotide serving as the primer. Following uracil-DNA glycosylase treatment, all cDNA underwent a first 18-cycle PCR with the universal primers M1SS and BC2_uni_R. The published analysis was carried out like this. For normalization, 1 million high-quality reads, each with a distinct molecular identifier, were randomly selected from each sample. Reads sharing molecular identifiers were discarded rather than binned into consensus sequences. MiTCR, with a Q25 quality threshold and the strictest error-elimination algorithm, was used for CDR3 identification, clonotype clustering and error correction. A nonparametric unseen species model using Euler transformation provided a lower-bound estimate of total TCR beta diversity. TCRdb's own reprocessing of the public reads used fastp at Q25 and MiXCR and kept productive beta chains. Each entry merges the rows of one CDR3 protein and shows their most common DNA and genes. TCRdb, rather than the study authors, made the V and J calls. For this sample the table gives roughly 680,000 distinct CDR3 sequences, of which around 20% were detected only once. 3.6% of the sample goes to the ten largest clones.

The roughly 39 donors, aged 6 to 90 years, were systemically healthy Caucasian individuals from Russia. Each donor gave ten milliliters of peripheral blood, collected into EDTA-treated Vacutainer tubes. Ficoll-Paque density-gradient centrifugation was used to isolate PBMCs, with at least 6.5 million per sample. Total RNA was extracted from PBMCs with Trizol reagent, with at least 6 micrograms obtained per sample. The percentages of naive CD45RAhigh/CD27high T cells were determined by flow cytometry on a PBMC aliquot from every donor. The CDR3 sequence holds 12 residues, the cysteine and phenylalanine included. Only CDR3 DNA remains: 36 bases, in frame from the first base. CDR1 and CDR2, looked up from the germline V gene, are SQVTM and ANQGSEA. Relative to germline, V is missing 4 bases and J is missing 3 bases, with 3 bases of the junction outside any gene match.

Sequencing input: blood. Recombination connected TRBV29-1 to TRBJ2-7, and 7 junctional nucleotides match TRBD2. The receptor comes from a man between 65 and 80 years old in good health. CDR3 loop: CSVVTSSYEQYF. Here is the DNA: TGCAGCGTTGTGACTAGCAGCTACGAGCAGTACTTC.